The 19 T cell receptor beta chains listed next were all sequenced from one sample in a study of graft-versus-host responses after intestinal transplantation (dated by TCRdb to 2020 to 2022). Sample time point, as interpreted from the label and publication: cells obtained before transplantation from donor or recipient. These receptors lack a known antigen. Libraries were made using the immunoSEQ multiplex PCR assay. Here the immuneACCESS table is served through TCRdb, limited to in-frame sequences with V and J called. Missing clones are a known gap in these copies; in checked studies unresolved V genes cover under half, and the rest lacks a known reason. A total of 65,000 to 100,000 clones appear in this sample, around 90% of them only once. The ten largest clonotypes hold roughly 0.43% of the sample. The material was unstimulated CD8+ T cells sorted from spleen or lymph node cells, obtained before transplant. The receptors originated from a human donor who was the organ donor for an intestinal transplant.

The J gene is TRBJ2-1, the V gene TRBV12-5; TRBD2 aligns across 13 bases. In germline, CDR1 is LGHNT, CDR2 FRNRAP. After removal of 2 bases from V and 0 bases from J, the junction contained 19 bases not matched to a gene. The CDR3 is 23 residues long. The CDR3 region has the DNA TGTGCTAGTGGTTTGCCACTGGATACGGGACTAGCGGGGACCCTAGACTCCTACAATGAGCAGTTCTTC. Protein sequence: CASGLPLDTGLAGTLDSYNEQFF.

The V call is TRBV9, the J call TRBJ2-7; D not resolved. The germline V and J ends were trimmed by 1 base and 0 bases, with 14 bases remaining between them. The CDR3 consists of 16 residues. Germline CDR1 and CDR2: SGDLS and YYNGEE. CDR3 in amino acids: CASSVSADRSSYEQYF. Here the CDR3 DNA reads TGTGCCAGCAGCGTATCGGCTGACCGGAGCTCCTACGAGCAGTACTTC. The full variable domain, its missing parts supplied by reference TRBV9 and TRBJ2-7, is DSGVTQTPKHLITATGQRVTLRCSPRSGDLSVYWYQQSLDQGLQFLIQYYNGEERAKGNILERFSAQQFPDLHSELNLSSLELGDSALYFCASSVSADRSSYEQYFGPGTRLTVT.

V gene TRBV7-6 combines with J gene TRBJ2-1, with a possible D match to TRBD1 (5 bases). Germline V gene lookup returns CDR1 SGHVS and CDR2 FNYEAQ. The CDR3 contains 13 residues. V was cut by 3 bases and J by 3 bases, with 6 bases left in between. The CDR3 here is CASSFDSYNEQFF. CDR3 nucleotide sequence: TGTGCCAGCAGCTTCGACAGCTACAATGAGCAGTTCTTC.

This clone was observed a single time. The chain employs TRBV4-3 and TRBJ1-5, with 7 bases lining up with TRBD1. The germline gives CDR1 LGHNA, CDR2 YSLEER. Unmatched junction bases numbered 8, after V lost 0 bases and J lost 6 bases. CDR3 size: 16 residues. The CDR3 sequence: CASSQEEGAGSQPQHF. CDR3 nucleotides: TGCGCCAGCAGCCAAGAGGAGGGGGCAGGGAGTCAGCCCCAGCATTTT.

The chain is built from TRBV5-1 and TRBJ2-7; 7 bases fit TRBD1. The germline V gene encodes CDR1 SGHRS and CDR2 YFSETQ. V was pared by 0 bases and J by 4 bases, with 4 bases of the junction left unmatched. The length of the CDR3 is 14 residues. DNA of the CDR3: TGCGCCAGCAGCTTGGGTAGGGGGCAGTACGAGCAGTACTTC. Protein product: CASSLGRGQYEQYF.

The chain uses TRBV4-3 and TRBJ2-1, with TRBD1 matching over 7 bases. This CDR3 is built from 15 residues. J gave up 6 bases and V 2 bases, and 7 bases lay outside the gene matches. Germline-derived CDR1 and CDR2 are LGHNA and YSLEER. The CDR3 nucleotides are TGCGCCAGCAGCCAATCACGAGGGGGCCCCAATGAGCAGTTCTTC. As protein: CASSQSRGGPNEQFF.

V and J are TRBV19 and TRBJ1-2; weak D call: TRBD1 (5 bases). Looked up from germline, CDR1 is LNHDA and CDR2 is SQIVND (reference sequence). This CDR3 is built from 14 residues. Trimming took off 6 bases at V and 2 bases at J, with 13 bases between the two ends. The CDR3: CASRAATANYGYTF. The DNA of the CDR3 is TGTGCCAGTAGGGCGGCGACAGCAAACTATGGCTACACCTTC.

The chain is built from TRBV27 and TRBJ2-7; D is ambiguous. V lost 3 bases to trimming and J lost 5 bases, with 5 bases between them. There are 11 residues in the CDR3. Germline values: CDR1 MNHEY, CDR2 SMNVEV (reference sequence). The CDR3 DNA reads TGTGCCAGCAGTTTTGGAGACGAGCAGTACTTC. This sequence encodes CASSFGDEQYF.

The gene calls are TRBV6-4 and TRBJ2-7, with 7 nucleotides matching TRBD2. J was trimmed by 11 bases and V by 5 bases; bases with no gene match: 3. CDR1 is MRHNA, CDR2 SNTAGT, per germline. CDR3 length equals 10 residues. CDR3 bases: TGTGCCAGCAGTTCGGCGGGAGAGTACTTC. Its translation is CASSSAGEYF.

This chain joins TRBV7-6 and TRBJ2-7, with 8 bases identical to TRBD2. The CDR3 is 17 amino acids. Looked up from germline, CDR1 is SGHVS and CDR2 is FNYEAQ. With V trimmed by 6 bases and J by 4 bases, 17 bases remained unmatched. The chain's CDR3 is CASSNRISGEITYEQYF. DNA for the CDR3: TGTGCCAGCAGTAATAGGATTAGCGGGGAGATTACGTACGAGCAGTACTTC.

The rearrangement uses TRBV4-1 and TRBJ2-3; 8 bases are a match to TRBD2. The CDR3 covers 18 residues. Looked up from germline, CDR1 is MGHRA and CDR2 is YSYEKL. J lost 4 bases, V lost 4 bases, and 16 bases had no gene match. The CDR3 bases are TGCGCCAGCAGCCTCAAACCGAACCCGGGGGGGCAGTCAGATACGCAGTATTTT. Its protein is CASSLKPNPGGQSDTQYF.

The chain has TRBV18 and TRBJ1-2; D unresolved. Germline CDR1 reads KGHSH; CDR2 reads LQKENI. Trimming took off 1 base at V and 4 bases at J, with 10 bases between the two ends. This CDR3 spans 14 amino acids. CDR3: CASSPRRVRYGYTF. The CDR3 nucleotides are TGTGCCAGCTCACCACGGAGGGTACGCTATGGCTACACCTTC. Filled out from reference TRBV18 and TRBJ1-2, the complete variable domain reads NAGVMQNPRHLVRRRGQEARLRCSPMKGHSHVYWYRQLPEEGLKFMVYLQKENIIDESGMPKERFSAEFPKEGPSILRIQQVVRGDSAAYFCASSPRRVRYGYTFGSGTRLTVV.

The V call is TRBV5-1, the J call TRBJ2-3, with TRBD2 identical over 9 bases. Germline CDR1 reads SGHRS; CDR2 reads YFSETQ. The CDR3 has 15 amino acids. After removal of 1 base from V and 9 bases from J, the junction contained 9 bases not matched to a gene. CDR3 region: CASSLFIAGGPTQYF. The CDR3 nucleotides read TGCGCCAGCAGCTTGTTTATTGCGGGGGGGCCGACGCAGTATTTT.

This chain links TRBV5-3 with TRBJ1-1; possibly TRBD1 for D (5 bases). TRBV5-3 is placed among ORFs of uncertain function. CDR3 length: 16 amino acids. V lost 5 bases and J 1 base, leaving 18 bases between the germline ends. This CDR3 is CARSSVPGFENTEAFF. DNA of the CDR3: TGTGCCAGAAGTTCCGTTCCAGGGTTTGAGAACACTGAAGCTTTCTTT.

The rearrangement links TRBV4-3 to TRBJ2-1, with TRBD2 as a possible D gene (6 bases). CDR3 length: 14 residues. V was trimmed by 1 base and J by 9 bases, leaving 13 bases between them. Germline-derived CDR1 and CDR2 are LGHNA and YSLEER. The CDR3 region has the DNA TGCGCCAGCAGCCAAGTTGGGGGGAGTTCTGAGCAGTTCTTC. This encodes CASSQVGGSSEQFF.

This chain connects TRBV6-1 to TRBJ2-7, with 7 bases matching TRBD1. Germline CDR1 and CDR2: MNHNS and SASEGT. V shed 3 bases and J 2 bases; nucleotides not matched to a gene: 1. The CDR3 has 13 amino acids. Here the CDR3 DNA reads TGTGCCAGCAGTGACAGGGGGACCTACGAGCAGTACTTC. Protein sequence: CASSDRGTYEQYF.

The CDR3 sequence is CASSPRGTVNYGYTF. Written as DNA, the CDR3 is TGTGCCAGCAGCCCCCGGGGGACAGTTAACTATGGCTACACCTTC. The rearrangement joins TRBV9 to TRBJ1-2; 7 positions agree with TRBD1. With 4 bases clipped from V and 1 base from J, the junction kept 7 bases outside the gene matches. Germline CDR1 SGDLS, CDR2 YYNGEE. The CDR3 runs to 15 residues. Using reference TRBV9 and TRBJ1-2 for the parts outside the CDR3, the full variable domain is DSGVTQTPKHLITATGQRVTLRCSPRSGDLSVYWYQQSLDQGLQFLIQYYNGEERAKGNILERFSAQQFPDLHSELNLSSLELGDSALYFCASSPRGTVNYGYTFGSGTRLTVV.

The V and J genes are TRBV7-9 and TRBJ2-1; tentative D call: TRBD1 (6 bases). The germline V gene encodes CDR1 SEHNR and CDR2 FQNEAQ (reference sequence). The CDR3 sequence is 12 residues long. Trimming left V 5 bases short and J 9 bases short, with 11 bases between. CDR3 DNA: TGTGCCAGCAGCCAGGGGACGGGTGAGCAGTTCTTC. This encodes CASSQGTGEQFF.

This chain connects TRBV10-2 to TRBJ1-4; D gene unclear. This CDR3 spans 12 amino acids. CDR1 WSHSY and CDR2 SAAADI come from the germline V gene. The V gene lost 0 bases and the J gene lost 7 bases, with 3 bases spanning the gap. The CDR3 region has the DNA TGCGCCAGCAGTGAGTCGAGTGAAAAACTGTTTTTT. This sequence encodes CASSESSEKLFF.